This entry describes one T cell receptor beta chain. Its antigen is currently unknown. This sample was included in a study of shared clonotypes between healthy human individuals. An even split of each subset's genomic DNA across several immunoSEQ plates was performed. Sequenced by immunoSEQ multiplex PCR; TCRdb stores in-frame clones only, minus some. The table records roughly 410,000 clones, 95% to 97% of them present only once. The CDR3 is made up of 13 amino acids. Germline V gene lookup returns CDR1 SGHDT and CDR2 YYEEEE. Trimming removed 1 base at V and 2 bases at J, with 6 bases between. General observations from the study: Investigators collected only blood, and repertoires in tissues likely differ. Generally, naive subsets came out with larger estimated richness than memory subsets.

The donor cohort consisted entirely of Caucasian adults residing in Nashville, Tennessee. Sequenced input: memory CD8+ T cells sorted from blood. Subset meaning: CD45RO+ cells pooled with CCR7-negative TemRA cells. The sequence was obtained from a man under 40 in good health. The chain carries TRBV5-6 and TRBJ1-1; tentatively, D is TRBD1 (5 bases). CDR3 in amino acids: CASSLWTNTEAFF. DNA for the CDR3: TGTGCCAGCAGCTTGTGGACAAACACTGAAGCTTTCTTT.